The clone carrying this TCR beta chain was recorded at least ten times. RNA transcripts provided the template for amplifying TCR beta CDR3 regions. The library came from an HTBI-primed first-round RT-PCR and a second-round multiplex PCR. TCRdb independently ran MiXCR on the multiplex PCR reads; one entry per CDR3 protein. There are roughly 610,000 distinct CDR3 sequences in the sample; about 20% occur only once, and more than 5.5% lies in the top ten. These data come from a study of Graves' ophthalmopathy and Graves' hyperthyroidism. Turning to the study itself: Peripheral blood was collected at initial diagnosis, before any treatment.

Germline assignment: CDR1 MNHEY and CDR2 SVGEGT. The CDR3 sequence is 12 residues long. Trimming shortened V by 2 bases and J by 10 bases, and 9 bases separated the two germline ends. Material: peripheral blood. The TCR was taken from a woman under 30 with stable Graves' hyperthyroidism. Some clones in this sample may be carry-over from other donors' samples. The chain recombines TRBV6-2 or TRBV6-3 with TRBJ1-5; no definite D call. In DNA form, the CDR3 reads TGTGCCAGCAGTTACGATGCCCGTCCCCAGCATTTT. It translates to CASSYDARPQHF.